This T cell receptor beta chain was recorded in a study of CD8+ T cells in alopecia areata. Overall study: By percentage of affected scalp area, the severity of treated patients was scored.

The germline CDR1 and CDR2 sequences are LNHDA and SQIVND (reference sequence). The trim removed 7 bases at V and 4 bases at J, leaving 13 bases unmatched. This CDR3 contains 17 residues. This clone was seen at least ten times. Sample treatment: oral pan-JAK inhibitor, 5-10 mg twice daily. Extraction and reverse transcription of RNA yielded cDNA as the sequencing template. Some clones are missing from TCRdb's copy, which holds only in-frame ones; the method was immunoSEQ multiplex PCR. The sample carries roughly 120,000 clones, about 54% recorded once. The TCR originated in a human donor with alopecia areata. This chain links TRBV19 with TRBJ2-3, with 11 bases aligning to TRBD1. This specimen consisted of CD8+ T cells sorted from blood, obtained at week 4, from a patient treated with tofacitinib. The CDR3 loop is CASTPSPDRGHADTQYF. The CDR3 DNA is TGTGCCAGTACCCCGAGCCCGGACAGGGGGCACGCAGATACGCAGTATTTT.